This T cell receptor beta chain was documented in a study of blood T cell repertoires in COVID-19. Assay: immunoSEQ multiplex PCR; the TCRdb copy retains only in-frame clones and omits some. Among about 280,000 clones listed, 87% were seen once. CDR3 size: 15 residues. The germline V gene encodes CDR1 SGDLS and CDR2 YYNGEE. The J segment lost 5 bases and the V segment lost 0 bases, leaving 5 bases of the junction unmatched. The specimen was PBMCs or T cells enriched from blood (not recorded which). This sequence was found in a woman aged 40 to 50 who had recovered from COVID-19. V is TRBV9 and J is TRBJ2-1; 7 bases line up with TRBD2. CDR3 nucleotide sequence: TGTGCCAGCAGCGTAGATGGAGGGAGGGACAATGAGCAGTTCTTC. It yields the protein CASSVDGGRDNEQFF.